This TCR beta chain was recorded in a study of CD4+ T cells in melanoma. Study findings and constraints: A reported correlation linked neoantigen-specific CD4+ T cells to CD8+, macrophage and B cell function. Diverse differentiation states were reported for melanoma neoantigen-specific CD4+ T cells.

Trimming took 3 bases from V and 0 from J, leaving 15 bases between them. The V gene's germline CDR1 is LNHDA and CDR2 SQIVND (reference sequence). The CDR3 has 16 amino acids. Here immunoSEQ multiplex PCR was the method, and the copy in TCRdb shows in-frame clones only, minus some. The data show under 20,000 clones, about 83% seen once. The table lists this clone with a count of one. Its antigen is currently unknown. The chain has TRBV19 and TRBJ2-7; the D gene is possibly TRBD1 (6 bases). The sample was cells from a culture (not recorded whether cultured in vitro). The receptor's source is a human donor with melanoma. CDR3 coding DNA: TGTGCCAGTAGTATCCCCAGGGGCCGACACTCCTACGAGCAGTACTTC. Amino acid sequence: CASSIPRGRHSYEQYF.